Below, 9 T cell receptor beta chains from the same sample are listed, as sequenced in a study of Ad26.COV2.S vaccination and SARS-CoV-2 variants. Specified treatment: around 19 received Ad26.COV2.S at low or high dose, single or two shots; a few received placebo; per-sample allocation not given. The samples were gathered on day 63 after the first injection of vaccine or placebo. TCRdb keeps only in-frame clones here, not all; method: immunoSEQ multiplex PCR. The sample consists of around 320,000 clones, roughly 84% of them appearing once. Sequenced material: peripheral blood, taken in a trial of Ad26.COV2.S vaccine versus placebo. The receptors shown here come from a person aged 18-60 years who received the Ad26.COV2.S COVID-19 vaccine or a placebo.

This clone was seen just once. This sequence joins TRBV7-2 and TRBJ2-1; TRBD2 aligns across 8 bases. After removal of 5 bases from V and 7 bases from J, the junction contained 7 bases not matched to a gene. The germline CDR1 and CDR2 sequences are SGHTA and FQGNSA. The CDR3 is made up of 14 amino acids. CDR3 nucleotides: TGTGCCAGCAGCGGGAGGACTAGCTTTAATGAGCAGTTCTTC. Residues: CASSGRTSFNEQFF.

This chain connects TRBV9 to TRBJ1-2; D is unresolved. Germline CDR1 SGDLS, CDR2 YYNGEE. This CDR3 is built from 12 residues. V dropped 1 base and J dropped 4 bases, with 5 bases sitting between them. The CDR3 loop reads CASSVNPYGYTF. CDR3 nucleotide sequence: TGTGCCAGCAGCGTAAATCCCTATGGCTACACCTTC.

This chain uses TRBV6-4 with TRBJ2-1; 9 bases align to TRBD1. This CDR3 has 16 residues. V was clipped by 6 bases and J by 6 bases; unmatched bases: 12. Germline V gene sequence: CDR1 MRHNA, CDR2 SNTAGT. This chain's CDR3 is CASRCGDRDLGNEQFF. The CDR3 bases are TGTGCCAGCAGGTGCGGGGACAGGGATTTAGGCAATGAGCAGTTCTTC.

The V gene is TRBV7-9, the J gene TRBJ1-3, with D unresolved. From germline, CDR1 is SEHNR and CDR2 FQNEAQ (reference sequence). V was shortened by 2 bases and J by 4 bases, with 9 bases between the two germline ends. The CDR3 length is 14 residues. The CDR3 coding sequence is TGTGCCAGCAGCTTAAGCGGCAGCGGAAACACCATATATTTT. This encodes CASSLSGSGNTIYF.

The chain employs TRBV7-9 and TRBJ1-1; D is possibly TRBD1 (5 bases). Per the germline V gene, CDR1 is SEHNR and CDR2 is FQNEAQ (reference sequence). The CDR3 has 15 residues. V was cut by 0 bases and J by 3 bases, with 11 bases left in between. The CDR3 DNA follows: TGTGCCAGCAGCTTAGCGGGTCAAGGGGACACTGAAGCTTTCTTT. It codes for CASSLAGQGDTEAFF.

J is TRBJ2-2 and V is TRBV14; D not certain. This CDR3 contains 13 residues. Trimming took 3 bases from V and 7 from J, leaving 9 bases between them. Germline CDR1 reads SGHDN; CDR2 reads FVKESK. The CDR3 region has the DNA TGTGCCAGCAGCCAGCAGGCAATCGGGGAGCTGTTTTTT. This codes for CASSQQAIGELFF.

The sample holds many counts of this clone. J is TRBJ1-4 and V is TRBV5-1, with D maybe TRBD1 (6 bases). V was clipped by 3 bases and J by 8 bases, with 17 bases between them. Per the germline V gene, CDR1 is SGHRS and CDR2 is YFSETQ. CDR3 length: 15 residues. In nucleotides, the CDR3 is TGCGCCAGCAGCTCCCCAGGGGAAGCTGGGGAAAAACTGTTTTTT. Translating gives CASSSPGEAGEKLFF. Full variable domain (missing parts from reference TRBV5-1 and TRBJ1-4): KAGVTQTPRYLIKTRGQQVTLSCSPISGHRSVSWYQQTPGQGLQFLFEYFSETQRNKGNFPGRFSGRQFSNSRSEMNVSTLELGDSALYLCASSSPGEAGEKLFFGSGTQLSVL.

The genes are TRBV4-2 and TRBJ1-5; D gene unclear. There are 16 residues in the CDR3. Trimming pared 1 base from V and 0 bases from J, leaving 10 bases between. Germline V CDR1 and CDR2: LGHNA, YNFKEQ. This CDR3 is CASSQASGYSNQPQHF. The CDR3 DNA reads as TGTGCCAGCAGCCAAGCTTCCGGGTATAGCAATCAGCCCCAGCATTTT.

The chain recombines TRBV28 with TRBJ1-2; 8 bases agree with TRBD1. V shed 2 bases and J 5 bases; nucleotides not matched to a gene: 1. Germline V lookup: CDR1 MDHEN, CDR2 SYDVKM. This CDR3 is built from 13 residues. The CDR3 sequence is CASSLQGAYGYTF. The CDR3 region has the DNA TGTGCCAGCAGTTTACAGGGGGCATATGGCTACACCTTC.